These 32 T cell receptor beta chains share one sample of origin, sequenced in a study of response to subunit inactivated influenza vaccine. MiXCR, applied by TCRdb to the RT-PCR reads, yields one record per CDR3 protein. The sample shows more than 500,000 distinct CDR3 sequences, roughly 10% of them seen only once. This sample was also put to use in a study of T cells expressing NK-cell markers. That source notes: 5'RACE template switching with UMIs produced the TCR beta cDNA.

The sample was PBMCs from blood, taken on the day of vaccination. The receptors were sampled from a man aged 45-65 years who received an inactivated influenza vaccine.

The rearrangement joins TRBV3-1 to TRBJ2-5; D is undetermined. Trimming cost V 1 base and J 5 bases, with 5 bases left between them. The V gene's germline CDR1 is LGHDT and CDR2 YNNKEL (reference sequence). CDR3 size: 12 residues. CDR3 nucleotide sequence: TGTGCCAGCAGCCAAGCCGTGGAGACCCAGTACTTC. This codes for CASSQAVETQYF.

The J gene is TRBJ2-1, the V gene TRBV20-1; 10 bases fit TRBD1. The CDR3 contains 17 residues. V shed 5 bases, J shed 2 bases, and the junction held 12 bases outside the gene matches. Per the germline V gene, CDR1 is DFQATT and CDR2 is SNEGSKA (reference sequence). The CDR3 region is CSAAGTGEGLPYNEQFF. CDR3 in DNA: TGCAGTGCTGCCGGGACAGGGGAAGGTTTGCCCTACAATGAGCAGTTCTTC.

The V gene is TRBV6-1, the J gene TRBJ2-2, with 10 nucleotides matching TRBD2. Trimming cost V 6 bases and J 6 bases; bases outside gene matches: 7. This CDR3 has 15 residues. Germline V gene data show CDR1 as MNHNS and CDR2 as SASEGT. In nucleotides, the CDR3 is TGTGCCAGCAGAACCAGCGGGAGGGCCCCCGGGGAGCTGTTTTTT. Protein product: CASRTSGRAPGELFF.

The rearrangement joins TRBV12-3 or TRBV12-4 to TRBJ2-3; D unresolved. The V and J ends lost 5 bases and 2 bases respectively, with 20 bases between them. This CDR3 comprises 17 residues. The CDR3: CASSPDVDPIPTDTQYF. CDR3 in DNA: TGTGCCAGCAGTCCCGATGTAGACCCCATCCCCACAGATACGCAGTATTTT.

This clonotype showed up just a few times. The DNA for the CDR3 is TGCGCCAGCAGCTTGAAAGGATGGGGGAATAGCGGGAGTTTTGTGCTGATTCAGTACTTC. It yields the protein CASSLKGWGNSGSFVLIQYF. The genes are TRBV5-1 and TRBJ2-4; TRBD2 agrees at 9 bases. The ends lost 1 base at V and 10 bases at J; junction bases unmatched: 24. This CDR3 is built from 20 residues. The germline V gene has CDR1 SGHRS and CDR2 YFSETQ.

Only a few counts were recorded for this clonotype. The rearrangement links TRBV5-6 to TRBJ2-2; D not resolved. The CDR3 totals 13 residues. Germline CDR1 reads SGHDT; CDR2 reads YYEEEE. The V and J ends lost 2 bases and 7 bases respectively, with 9 bases between them. The CDR3 sequence: CASSFDRVGELFF. In DNA form, the CDR3 reads TGTGCCAGCAGCTTTGATCGGGTCGGGGAGCTGTTTTTT.

This clonotype has ten or more counts. The V and J genes are TRBV4-1 and TRBJ2-5; 9 positions match TRBD2. Germline loops: CDR1 MGHRA, CDR2 YSYEKL. This CDR3 region has 17 residues. V dropped 1 base and J dropped 3; count of bases not matched to a gene: 9. The CDR3 loop is CASSQGAGRLAEETQYF. The CDR3 region has the DNA TGCGCCAGCAGCCAAGGGGCCGGGCGACTAGCGGAAGAGACCCAGTACTTC.

V is TRBV5-1 and J is TRBJ2-2, with D possibly being TRBD1 (5 bases). V shed 7 bases and J shed 0 bases, with 19 bases lying between them. This CDR3 comprises 17 residues. CDR1 and CDR2 from the germline V gene are SGHRS and YFSETQ. CDR3 in amino acids: CASRWGRLQSNTGELFF. The DNA of the CDR3 is TGCGCCAGCCGCTGGGGCAGGCTCCAATCGAACACCGGGGAGCTGTTTTTT.

This clonotype was seen more than once but under ten times. The chain is built from TRBV4-2 and TRBJ2-1; D possibly corresponds to TRBD1 (5 bases). The V and J ends lost 1 base and 2 bases respectively, with 9 bases between them. This CDR3 is built from 15 residues. The germline CDR1 and CDR2 sequences are LGHNA and YNFKEQ. CDR3 region: CASSQGTTTYNEQFF. The CDR3 region has the DNA TGTGCCAGCAGCCAAGGGACAACTACCTACAATGAGCAGTTCTTC.

The chain is built from TRBV5-5 and TRBJ2-7; no clear D gene. The CDR3 loop spans 12 amino acids. The V gene's germline CDR1 is SGHKS and CDR2 YYEKEE (reference sequence). The V and J ends lost 6 bases and 4 bases respectively, with 11 bases between them. The CDR3 coding sequence is TGTGCCAGCACCTTCACGGAATACGAGCAGTACTTC. It specifies CASTFTEYEQYF.

The V gene is TRBV24-1, the J gene TRBJ2-1; TRBD1 aligns across 10 bases. This CDR3 has 20 residues. The germline CDR1 and CDR2 sequences are KGHDR and SFDVKD. The ends lost 9 bases at V and 0 bases at J; junction bases unmatched: 19. The CDR3 DNA is TGTGCCACCGGAACCTACAGGGGACAGGGGCTTTCGAGCTCCTACAATGAGCAGTTCTTC. This codes for CATGTYRGQGLSSSYNEQFF.

This clonotype has only a few counts. The J gene is TRBJ2-2, the V gene TRBV12-3 or TRBV12-4; the D is unclear. The length of the CDR3 is 15 residues. V lost 6 bases and J 4 bases, leaving 15 bases between the germline ends. The CDR3, as DNA: TGTGCCAGCAGCCAAGGGCTAGTTGGCACCGGGGAGCTGTTTTTT. It yields the protein CASSQGLVGTGELFF.

This chain connects TRBV12-3 or TRBV12-4 to TRBJ2-2; maybe TRBD2 (5 bases). V shed 1 base and J shed 7 bases, with 13 bases lying between them. This CDR3 comprises 15 residues. The CDR3 region is CASSLVARVSGELFF. DNA for the CDR3: TGTGCCAGCAGTTTAGTCGCGAGGGTTAGCGGGGAGCTGTTTTTT.

The CDR3 here is CSVRHQPQNTEAFF. The CDR3 bases are TGCAGCGTAAGACATCAACCTCAGAACACTGAAGCTTTCTTT. The J gene is TRBJ1-1, the V gene TRBV29-1; D ambiguous. V was clipped by 6 bases and J by 1 base, with 15 bases between them. This CDR3 is built from 14 residues. CDR1 is SQVTM, CDR2 ANQGSEA, per germline.

V and J are TRBV9 and TRBJ2-4; D not resolved. This CDR3 has 14 residues. The germline gives CDR1 SGDLS, CDR2 YYNGEE. The V and J ends lost 6 bases and 5 bases respectively, with 15 bases between them. CDR3 protein: CASIASPHQNIQYF. CDR3 in DNA: TGTGCCAGCATCGCATCGCCTCACCAAAACATTCAGTACTTC.

The chain links TRBV27 to TRBJ2-1; TRBD1 matches 8 bases. Germline trimming cut 5 bases from V and 4 bases from J; bases unmatched to any gene: 7. CDR3 length: 15 residues. The V gene's germline CDR1 is MNHEY and CDR2 SMNVEV (reference sequence). Here the CDR3 reads CASSQTGGGYNEQFF. CDR3 bases: TGTGCCAGCAGTCAAACAGGGGGTGGGTACAATGAGCAGTTCTTC.

V gene TRBV10-3 combines with J gene TRBJ2-1; maybe TRBD2 (6 bases). The germline gives CDR1 ENHRY, CDR2 SYGVKD. The CDR3 length is 14 residues. The V gene lost 9 bases and the J gene lost 7 bases, with 19 bases spanning the gap. The CDR3 nucleotides read TGTGCCATGGGGGGTGGGTTAGCGACGAATGAGCAGTTCTTC. Residues: CAMGGGLATNEQFF.

This clonotype was observed a few times. This chain joins TRBV7-9 and TRBJ2-6; D could derive from TRBD1 or TRBD2 (7 bases each). CDR1 is SEHNR and CDR2 is FQNEAQ in the germline V gene (reference sequence). The length of the CDR3 is 17 residues. V dropped 4 bases and J dropped 2 bases, with 15 bases sitting between them. This CDR3 is CASSSETGRAGANVLTF. The CDR3 DNA reads as TGTGCCAGCAGCTCCGAGACAGGGAGGGCTGGGGCCAACGTCCTGACTTTC.

This clonotype was counted only a few times. The rearrangement uses TRBV29-1 and TRBJ2-4, with a weak D call TRBD1 (5 bases). The V end was cut by 3 bases, the J end by 3 bases, with 6 bases between. This CDR3 spans 12 amino acids. The germline gives CDR1 SQVTM, CDR2 ANQGSEA. This CDR3 is CSVEQGKNIQYF. CDR3 bases: TGCAGCGTTGAGCAGGGCAAAAACATTCAGTACTTC.

This clonotype was seen a handful of times. The chain couples TRBV20-1 to TRBJ2-3; no reliable D call. The CDR3 is made up of 12 amino acids. The V and J ends lost 0 bases and 2 bases respectively, with 3 bases between them. Germline V gene lookup returns CDR1 DFQATT and CDR2 SNEGSKA (reference sequence). CDR3 sequence reads: CSARDDTDTQYF. The CDR3 nucleotides read TGCAGTGCTAGAGATGACACAGATACGCAGTATTTT.

The genes are TRBV28 and TRBJ1-5; no definite D call. The germline gives CDR1 MDHEN, CDR2 SYDVKM. This CDR3 has 14 residues. Trimming took off 1 base at V and 5 bases at J, with 9 bases between the two ends. CDR3 nucleotide sequence: TGTGCCAGCAGTTTATTGTCGAGGGATCAGCCCCAGCATTTT. Amino acid sequence: CASSLLSRDQPQHF.

This clonotype showed up just a few times. The V call is TRBV20-1, the J call TRBJ2-5, with 12 positions matching TRBD1. V dropped 2 bases and J dropped 4; count of bases not matched to a gene: 8. CDR1 DFQATT and CDR2 SNEGSKA come from the germline V gene (reference sequence). CDR3 length equals 16 residues. The DNA of the CDR3 is TGCAGTGCTAGACCCCCCTGGGACAGGGGGCGAGAGACCCAGTACTTC. It encodes CSARPPWDRGRETQYF.

Many counts were recorded for this clonotype. This chain connects TRBV7-9 to TRBJ2-7; 7 bases are a match to TRBD1. V shed 3 bases and J 2 bases; nucleotides not matched to a gene: 4. CDR1 is SEHNR and CDR2 is FQNEAQ in the germline V gene (reference sequence). The CDR3 has 14 amino acids. CDR3 DNA: TGTGCCAGCAGCTTCCGGGACAGTACCTACGAGCAGTACTTC. Amino acids: CASSFRDSTYEQYF. Combining the CDR3 with reference TRBV7-9 and TRBJ2-7 gives the whole variable domain DTGVSQNPRHKITKRGQNVTFRCDPISEHNRLYWYRQTLGQGPEFLTYFQNEAQLEKSRLLSDRFSAERPKGSFSTLEIQRTEQGDSAMYLCASSFRDSTYEQYFGPGTRLTVT.

This clonotype has only a few counts. J is TRBJ1-1 and V is TRBV9; 7 bases map to TRBD1. The CDR3 is made up of 13 amino acids. Germline values: CDR1 SGDLS, CDR2 YYNGEE. V lost 4 bases to trimming and J lost 6 bases; unmatched junction nucleotides: 6. CDR3 amino acids: CASSLWTGAEAFF. As DNA, the CDR3 is TGTGCCAGCAGCCTCTGGACAGGAGCTGAAGCTTTCTTT.

The chain employs TRBV3-1 and TRBJ2-7; TRBD2 matches at 11 bases. There are 16 residues in the CDR3. From germline, CDR1 is LGHDT and CDR2 YNNKEL (reference sequence). Trimming removed 1 base from V and 4 bases from J; junction bases left unmatched: 6. The DNA for the CDR3 is TGTGCCAGCAGCCAAGGGTATGGGACTAGCGGTTACGAGCAGTACTTC. Protein: CASSQGYGTSGYEQYF.

This clonotype was counted between two and nine times. The rearrangement links TRBV12-3 or TRBV12-4 to TRBJ2-1; 8 bases match TRBD2. Losses at the gene ends were 5 bases for V and 15 bases for J; bases not matched to a gene: 9. The CDR3 spans 12 residues. Here the CDR3 DNA reads TGTGCCAGCAGTGCGATTCCGGGGGGGCGGTTCTTC. It specifies CASSAIPGGRFF.

This clonotype was picked up many times. V is TRBV5-1 and J is TRBJ2-3; no reliable D call. There are 14 residues in the CDR3. Per germline, CDR1 SGHRS and CDR2 YFSETQ. Trimming shortened V by 1 base and J by 0 bases, and 6 bases separated the two germline ends. CDR3 protein: CASSLFSSTDTQYF. For the CDR3, the DNA is TGCGCCAGCAGCTTGTTCAGCAGCACAGATACGCAGTATTTT.

This clonotype was seen a handful of times. J is TRBJ2-7 and V is TRBV5-1; the D gene could be TRBD1 or TRBD2 (5 bases each). V lost 2 bases and J 0 bases, leaving 12 bases between the germline ends. Per the germline V gene, CDR1 is SGHRS and CDR2 is YFSETQ. This CDR3 has 15 residues. The CDR3 bases are TGCGCCAGCAGCTTCGGGGCCTCTAGCTCCTACGAGCAGTACTTC. Translation gives CASSFGASSSYEQYF. The full variable domain, rest sourced from reference TRBV5-1 and TRBJ2-7, is KAGVTQTPRYLIKTRGQQVTLSCSPISGHRSVSWYQQTPGQGLQFLFEYFSETQRNKGNFPGRFSGRQFSNSRSEMNVSTLELGDSALYLCASSFGASSSYEQYFGPGTRLTVT.

The V call is TRBV7-8, the J call TRBJ2-1; 11 positions agree with TRBD2. The germline gives CDR1 SGHVS, CDR2 FQNEAQ. Losses at the gene ends were 3 bases for V and 12 bases for J; bases not matched to a gene: 10. There are 15 residues in the CDR3. As DNA, the CDR3 is TGTGCCAGCAGCTTCCCGGGACTAGCGGCACCATCGCAGTTCTTC. Its translation is CASSFPGLAAPSQFF. The variable domain in full, completed from reference TRBV7-8 and TRBJ2-1, reads GAGVSQSPRYKVAKRGQDVALRCDPISGHVSLFWYQQALGQGPEFLTYFQNEAQLDKSGLPSDRFFAERPEGSVSTLKIQRTQQEDSAVYLCASSFPGLAAPSQFFGPGTRLTVL.

The V call is TRBV15, the J call TRBJ2-7, with D possibly being TRBD1 (6 bases). V dropped 0 bases and J dropped 2 bases, with 11 bases sitting between them. Germline CDR1 is LNHNV and CDR2 is YYDKDF (reference sequence). The CDR3 length is 15 residues. As DNA, the CDR3 is TGTGCCACCAGCAGAGATCCCGGACAGCCCTACGAGCAGTACTTC. Translating gives CATSRDPGQPYEQYF.

This chain uses TRBV29-1 with TRBJ2-1; 10 bases line up with TRBD1. V trimming: 7 bases; J trimming: 9 bases; junction bases outside the gene matches: 21. This CDR3 comprises 17 residues. Germline CDR1 SQVTM, CDR2 ANQGSEA. The CDR3 is CSARRNYGQGVLPEQFF. The CDR3 region has the DNA TGCAGCGCCAGGAGAAACTACGGACAGGGGGTCCTTCCTGAGCAGTTCTTC.

In this sample, this clonotype turned up a few times. The chain combines TRBV7-9 with TRBJ2-2; 13 bases align to TRBD2. Trimming removed 6 bases from V and 4 bases from J; junction bases left unmatched: 5. The CDR3 has 16 residues. Germline CDR1 reads SEHNR; CDR2 reads FQNEAQ (reference sequence). CDR3 amino acids: CASRRRTSGGTGELFF. The CDR3 bases are TGTGCCAGCAGACGAAGGACTAGCGGGGGCACCGGGGAGCTGTTTTTT.